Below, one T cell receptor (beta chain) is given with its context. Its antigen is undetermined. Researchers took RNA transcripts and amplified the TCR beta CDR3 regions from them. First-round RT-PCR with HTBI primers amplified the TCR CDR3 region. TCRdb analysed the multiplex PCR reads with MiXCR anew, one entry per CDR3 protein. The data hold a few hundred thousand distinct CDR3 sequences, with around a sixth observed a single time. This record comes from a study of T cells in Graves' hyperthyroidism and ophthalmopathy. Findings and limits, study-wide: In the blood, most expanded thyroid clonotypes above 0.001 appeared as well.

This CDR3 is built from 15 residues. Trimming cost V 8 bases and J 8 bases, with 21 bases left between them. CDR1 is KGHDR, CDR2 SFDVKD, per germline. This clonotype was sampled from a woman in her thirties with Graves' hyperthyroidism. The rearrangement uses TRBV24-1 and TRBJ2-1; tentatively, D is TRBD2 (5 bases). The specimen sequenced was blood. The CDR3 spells CATKAGGLKSDEQFF. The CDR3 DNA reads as TGTGCCACCAAGGCTGGCGGGCTCAAAAGCGATGAGCAGTTCTTC.